The next 27 T cell receptor beta chains were all read from a single sample in a study of metastatic and nonmetastatic thyroid tumors. Via MiXCR, TCRdb re-called the PCR reads. The repertoire holds around 38,000 clones, more than 25% seen once, with 9.5% to 10% in the top ten. Thyroid surgery was preceded by no treatment in any patient. The source material was blood. Source of these receptors: a male donor with papillary thyroid cancer or a benign thyroid nodule (not recorded which). Some clones in this sample may be carry-over from other donors' samples.

Within the sample, this clone is medium-sized. This chain connects TRBV28 to TRBJ1-3; tentative D call: TRBD1 (6 bases). The CDR3 sequence is 18 residues long. V lost 3 bases, J lost 0 bases, and 18 bases lay in between. Germline assignment: CDR1 MDHEN and CDR2 SYDVKM. CDR3 sequence reads: CASSLLGADTLSGNTIYF. The CDR3 bases are TGTGCCAGCAGTTTGCTGGGGGCGGATACACTCTCTGGAAACACCATATATTTT.

This clone came up many times. The gene calls are TRBV9 and TRBJ1-5; D is uncertain. The V and J ends lost 3 bases and 2 bases respectively, with 15 bases between them. This CDR3 spans 16 amino acids. In germline, CDR1 is SGDLS, CDR2 YYNGEE. CDR3 sequence reads: CASSAGPPGGNQPQHF. DNA for the CDR3: TGTGCCAGCAGCGCCGGACCACCCGGGGGCAATCAGCCCCAGCATTTT.

V and J are TRBV7-2 and TRBJ2-7; D may be TRBD1 or TRBD2 (5 bases each). Germline CDR1 and CDR2: SGHTA and FQGNSA. The germline V and J ends were trimmed by 5 bases and 2 bases, with 10 bases remaining between them. CDR3 length equals 13 residues. CDR3 loop: CASSAGTTYEQYF. In DNA, the CDR3 is TGTGCCAGCAGCGCCGGGACCACCTACGAGCAGTACTTC.

The rearrangement joins TRBV20-1 to TRBJ2-1; tentatively, D is TRBD2 (6 bases). V was pared by 2 bases and J by 10 bases, with 9 bases between. The CDR3 has 11 amino acids. Looked up from germline, CDR1 is DFQATT and CDR2 is SNEGSKA (reference sequence). The CDR3 sequence: CSARQDYEQFF. In nucleotides, the CDR3 is TGCAGTGCTAGACAGGACTACGAGCAGTTCTTC.

There are many counts of this clone. This sequence joins TRBV7-9 and TRBJ2-7; 9 bases fit TRBD1. CDR1 and CDR2 from the germline V gene are SEHNR and FQNEAQ (reference sequence). The length of the CDR3 is 14 residues. Losses at the gene ends were 6 bases for V and 2 bases for J; bases not matched to a gene: 5. The CDR3 sequence: CASRSGDRAYEQYF. The CDR3 bases are TGTGCCAGCAGGTCGGGGGACAGGGCCTACGAGCAGTACTTC.

This clone turned up a few times. Germline and junction disagree at one end, which may indicate a read error. The chain carries TRBV5-1 and TRBJ2-7; D gene ambiguous. Germline V gene lookup returns CDR1 SGHRS and CDR2 YFSETQ. CDR3 length equals 13 residues. The CDR3 protein is CASSPGDNYDQYF. The DNA of the CDR3 is TGCGCCAGCAGCCCCGGAGATAACTACGATCAGTACTTC.

The chain combines TRBV11-2 with TRBJ2-1, with 16 bases identical to TRBD2. The length of the CDR3 is 19 residues. CDR1 SGHAT and CDR2 FQNNGV come from the germline V gene. V shed 0 bases and J 4 bases; nucleotides not matched to a gene: 6. For the CDR3, the DNA is TGTGCCAGCAGCTTAGATCCGGGACTAGCGGGAGGGCCATACAATGAGCAGTTCTTC. Translated: CASSLDPGLAGGPYNEQFF.

This clone was recorded many times. V gene TRBV6-2 or TRBV6-3 combines with J gene TRBJ2-1, with 10 bases matching TRBD2. The germline V gene has CDR1 MNHEY and CDR2 SVGEGT. CDR3 size: 17 residues. V lost 8 bases and J lost 0; bases outside the gene matches: 10. The CDR3 bases are TGTGCCAGCGGGAGGACTAGCGGAAAGAGCTCCTACAATGAGCAGTTCTTC. Translated: CASGRTSGKSSYNEQFF.

The chain couples TRBV28 to TRBJ1-3, with 10 bases that match TRBD1. Germline V gene data show CDR1 as MDHEN and CDR2 as SYDVKM. V was pared by 5 bases and J by 4 bases, with 5 bases of the junction left unmatched. The CDR3 contains 15 residues. The CDR3, as DNA: TGTGCCAGCAGTCGACAGGGGGCTGAGGGAAACACCATATATTTT. Residues: CASSRQGAEGNTIYF.

This clone was recorded many times. The rearrangement links TRBV19 to TRBJ2-7, with D perhaps matching TRBD1 (6 bases). Per germline, CDR1 LNHDA and CDR2 SQIVND (reference sequence). Trimming shortened V by 3 bases and J by 0 bases, and 6 bases separated the two germline ends. The CDR3 has 13 residues. This chain's CDR3 is CASSMGHSYEQYF. The CDR3, as DNA: TGTGCCAGTAGTATGGGACACTCCTACGAGCAGTACTTC.

This clone was observed a few times. A much larger clone differs by one base, so this may be a read error. The sample carries other DNA sequences with the same CDR3. This chain connects TRBV27 to TRBJ2-7, with a possible D match to TRBD1 (6 bases). The V end lost 6 bases, the J end lost 5 bases, and 14 bases lay between the germline ends. In germline, CDR1 is MNHEY, CDR2 SMNVEV (reference sequence). This CDR3 region has 13 residues. The CDR3 DNA sequence: TGTGCCAGCAGACGGGACATATGGCACGAGCAGTACTTC. Encoded protein: CASRRDIWHEQYF.

This clone was counted many times. The rearrangement links TRBV9 to TRBJ2-3; possibly TRBD1 for D (6 bases). Germline CDR1 and CDR2: SGDLS and YYNGEE. CDR3 length: 15 amino acids. V lost 5 bases, J lost 4 bases, and 17 bases lay in between. The CDR3 nucleotides read TGTGCCAGCAGTCCTACAGGGTACGTGTCAGATACGCAGTATTTT. It codes for CASSPTGYVSDTQYF.

In its sample, this clone was seen many times. This chain connects TRBV6-1 to TRBJ2-5; D remains ambiguous. The V end lost 3 bases, the J end lost 7 bases, and 9 bases lay between the germline ends. Germline CDR1 MNHNS, CDR2 SASEGT. The CDR3 loop spans 12 amino acids. The CDR3 is CASSEDVGTQYF. Written as DNA, the CDR3 is TGTGCCAGCAGTGAGGACGTGGGGACCCAGTACTTC.

This clone has only a few counts. The chain links TRBV28 to TRBJ2-5; D is unclear. The CDR3 runs 16 residues. Germline values: CDR1 MDHEN, CDR2 SYDVKM. V lost 6 bases, J lost 5 bases, and 22 bases lay in between. The CDR3 nucleotides read TGTGCCAGCAGCCCGGCGGATGTCTCGTACAGTGAGACCCAGTACTTC. Translated: CASSPADVSYSETQYF. Looking up the rest from reference TRBV28 and TRBJ2-5 gives the full variable domain: DVKVTQSSRYLVKRTGEKVFLECVQDMDHENMFWYRQDPGLGLRLIYFSYDVKMKEKGDIPEGYSVSREKKERFSLILESASTNQTSMYLCASSPADVSYSETQYFGPGTRLLVL.

This clone has at least ten counts. Sequence at one end of the junction differs from germline and may be a read error. The V gene is TRBV28, the J gene TRBJ1-6, with D perhaps matching TRBD1 (6 bases). This CDR3 has 14 residues. CDR1 and CDR2 (germline): MDHEN, SYDVKM. The CDR3 nucleotides read TGTGCCAGCAGTCCATCAGACAGGACGGGGGTCGGTCGCTTT. Its protein product is CASSPSDRTGVGRF.

This clone is medium-sized. V gene TRBV4-1 combines with J gene TRBJ2-7; 7 bases map to TRBD1. V trimming: 4 bases; J trimming: 0 bases; junction bases outside the gene matches: 3. This CDR3 comprises 14 residues. Looked up from germline, CDR1 is MGHRA and CDR2 is YSYEKL. CDR3 region: CASSLWTGSYEQYF. The CDR3 region has the DNA TGCGCCAGCAGCCTCTGGACAGGCTCCTACGAGCAGTACTTC.

This clone was seen repeatedly, ten times or more. The junction departs from the called germline gene at one end, perhaps through a read error. The rearrangement uses TRBV28 and TRBJ2-7; possibly TRBD2 for D (6 bases). CDR1 MDHEN and CDR2 SYDVKM come from the germline V gene. CDR3 length: 14 residues. The CDR3 loop is CASRKQAGSYGQYF. Written as DNA, the CDR3 is TGTGCCAGCAGGAAGCAGGCGGGATCCTACGGGCAGTACTTC.

In its sample, this clone was seen a few times. J is TRBJ1-2 and V is TRBV6-2 or TRBV6-3; D ambiguous. The CDR3 consists of 14 residues. V lost 0 bases and J 10 bases, leaving 15 bases between the germline ends. In germline, CDR1 is MNHEY, CDR2 SVGEGT. The DNA of the CDR3 is TGTGCCAGCAGTTACTCGAAATACGGGGAGTTCTACACCTTC. The encoded protein is CASSYSKYGEFYTF.

J is TRBJ1-2 and V is TRBV6-1; D is possibly TRBD1 (5 bases). Germline V gene data show CDR1 as MNHNS and CDR2 as SASEGT. The CDR3 runs 17 residues. Trimming took 3 bases from V and 4 from J, leaving 21 bases between them. The CDR3 DNA reads as TGTGCCAGCAGTGAGATAAGTCGGGGGTTCATGGTCTATGGCTACACCTTC. This encodes CASSEISRGFMVYGYTF.

The chain links TRBV6-2 or TRBV6-3 to TRBJ2-1; a possible D gene is TRBD2 (7 bases). V gave up 0 bases and J gave up 8 bases, with 20 bases separating them. Germline V gene sequence: CDR1 MNHEY, CDR2 SVGEGT. This CDR3 has 17 amino acids. CDR3 bases: TGTGCCAGCAGTTACTCGACGGGCGGGGGAGGGGGTGATGAGCAGTTCTTC. It encodes CASSYSTGGGGGDEQFF.

As to this clone: The junction does not match germline at one end; this may be a read error. V and J are TRBV11-1 and TRBJ2-3, with 9 bases identical to TRBD2. The CDR3 consists of 15 residues. Germline V gives CDR1 SGHAT, CDR2 FQDESV (reference sequence). The CDR3 nucleotides read TGTGCCAGCAGCTTCGATAGCGGGAGTACAGATACGAAGTATTTT. It codes for CASSFDSGSTDTKYF.

The chain's CDR3 is CASHRITSGNNEQFF. For the CDR3, the DNA is TGTGCCAGCCATCGAATCACTAGCGGAAACAATGAGCAGTTCTTC. J is TRBJ2-1 and V is TRBV6-1; 8 nucleotides agree with TRBD2. CDR1 and CDR2 (germline): MNHNS, SASEGT. V was clipped by 8 bases and J by 5 bases; unmatched bases: 11. The CDR3 runs 15 residues.

In this sample, this clone turned up many times. The chain is built from TRBV4-2 and TRBJ2-5, with a tentative D call TRBD2 (5 bases). CDR3 length: 15 amino acids. CDR1 LGHNA and CDR2 YNFKEQ come from the germline V gene. Between the trimmed V and J ends, which lost 3 bases and 5 bases, there was a span of 16 bases. CDR3 DNA: TGTGCCAGCAGCCAGGGGAGTGGCGGGCGGGAGACCCAGTACTTC. Amino acids: CASSQGSGGRETQYF.

Many counts were recorded for this clone. Just one base apart from a much larger clone, this may be a read error. V usage is TRBV24-1 and J usage is TRBJ2-1; possibly TRBD2 for D (5 bases). Germline V gene sequence: CDR1 KGHDR, CDR2 SFDVKD. This CDR3 has 11 residues. V was pared by 12 bases and J by 4 bases, with 9 bases between. This CDR3 reads CAPAGYNEQFF. The CDR3 DNA follows: TGTGCCCCCGCGGGTTACAATGAGCAGTTCTTC.

This clone came up many times. The chain carries TRBV20-1 and TRBJ2-3; tentatively, D is TRBD2 (6 bases). Germline CDR1 is DFQATT and CDR2 is SNEGSKA (reference sequence). Trimming pared 6 bases from V and 2 bases from J, leaving 12 bases between. The CDR3 spans 13 residues. CDR3 in DNA: TGCAGTGCCCTTGCGGGGCACACAGATACGCAGTATTTT. The encoded protein is CSALAGHTDTQYF.

The gene calls are TRBV28 and TRBJ1-1, with a possible D match to TRBD1 (6 bases). CDR3 size: 13 residues. CDR1 is MDHEN and CDR2 is SYDVKM in the germline V gene. The V gene lost 7 bases and the J gene lost 3 bases, with 12 bases spanning the gap. CDR3 residues: CASILNRDTEAFF. Written as DNA, the CDR3 is TGTGCCAGCATCCTTAACAGGGACACTGAAGCTTTCTTT.

This clone turned up a few times. The chain is built from TRBV6-5 and TRBJ2-7; D uncertain. The length of the CDR3 is 14 residues. V lost 2 bases to trimming and J lost 6 bases, with 14 bases between them. In germline, CDR1 is MNHEY, CDR2 SVGAGI. The CDR3 coding sequence is TGTGCCAGCAGTTACCCGAAGGTGTTTGGCGAGCAGTACTTC. Its protein is CASSYPKVFGEQYF.